This T cell receptor (beta chain) stems from a study of graft-versus-host responses after intestinal transplantation. Notes on the study in general: Declining HvG levels early post-transplant were linked to peak circulating GvH clone levels.

This clone was recorded once. Its antigen is unknown. Method: immunoSEQ multiplex PCR; TCRdb's copy keeps in-frame clones and lacks some. Of around 97,000 clones in the sample, 90% to 95% were seen once. CDR3 length equals 12 residues. Trimming took 2 bases from V and 4 from J, leaving 3 bases between them. Per germline, CDR1 SGHRS and CDR2 YFSETQ. The sequenced sample was unstimulated CD4+ T cells sorted from spleen or lymph node cells, obtained before transplant. This TCR was recovered from a human donor who was the organ donor for an intestinal transplant. The V and J genes are TRBV5-1 and TRBJ2-2; D is undetermined. CDR3 loop: CASSFFTGELFF. The CDR3 nucleotides read TGCGCCAGCAGCTTCTTCACCGGGGAGCTGTTTTTT.